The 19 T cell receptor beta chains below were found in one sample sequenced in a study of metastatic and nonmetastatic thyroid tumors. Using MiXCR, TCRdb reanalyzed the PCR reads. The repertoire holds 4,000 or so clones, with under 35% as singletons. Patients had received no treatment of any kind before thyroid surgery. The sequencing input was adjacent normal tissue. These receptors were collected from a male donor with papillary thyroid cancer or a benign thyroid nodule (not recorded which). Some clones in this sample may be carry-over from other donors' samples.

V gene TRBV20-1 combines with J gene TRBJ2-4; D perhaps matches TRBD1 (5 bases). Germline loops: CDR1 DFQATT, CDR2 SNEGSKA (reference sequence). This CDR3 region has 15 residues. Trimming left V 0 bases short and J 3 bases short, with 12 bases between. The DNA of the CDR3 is TGCAGTGCTAGAGATCGCTTGCAGGGCAAAAACATTCAGTACTTC. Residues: CSARDRLQGKNIQYF.

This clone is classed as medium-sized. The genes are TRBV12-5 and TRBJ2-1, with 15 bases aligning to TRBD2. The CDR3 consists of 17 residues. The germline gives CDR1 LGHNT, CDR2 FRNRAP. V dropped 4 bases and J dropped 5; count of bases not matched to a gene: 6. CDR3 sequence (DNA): TGTGCTAGTGGTTCGGGACTAGCGGGAGGTGGCAACAATGAGCAGTTCTTC. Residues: CASGSGLAGGGNNEQFF.

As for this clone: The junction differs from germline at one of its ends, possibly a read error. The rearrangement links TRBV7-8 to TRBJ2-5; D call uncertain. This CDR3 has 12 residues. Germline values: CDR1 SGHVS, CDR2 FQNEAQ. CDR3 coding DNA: TGTGCCAGCAGCACAGTGCAAGAGTCCCAGTACTTC. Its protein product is CASSTVQESQYF.

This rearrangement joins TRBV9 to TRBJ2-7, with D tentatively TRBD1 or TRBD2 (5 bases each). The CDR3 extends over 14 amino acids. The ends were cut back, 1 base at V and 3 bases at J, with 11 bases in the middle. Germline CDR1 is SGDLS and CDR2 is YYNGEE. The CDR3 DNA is TGTGCCAGCAGCGTATCTAGCCAGGGCTACGAGCAGTACTTC. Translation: CASSVSSQGYEQYF.

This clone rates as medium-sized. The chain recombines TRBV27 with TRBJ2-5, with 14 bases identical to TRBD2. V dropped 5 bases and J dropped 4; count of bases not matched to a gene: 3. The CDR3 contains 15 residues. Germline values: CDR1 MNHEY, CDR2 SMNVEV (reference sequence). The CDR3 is CASSRGLAGVETQYF. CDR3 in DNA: TGTGCCAGCAGTCGGGGACTAGCGGGAGTAGAGACCCAGTACTTC.

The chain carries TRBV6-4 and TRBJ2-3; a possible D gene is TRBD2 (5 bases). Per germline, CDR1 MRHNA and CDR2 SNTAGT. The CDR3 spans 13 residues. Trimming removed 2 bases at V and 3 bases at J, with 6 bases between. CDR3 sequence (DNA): TGTGCCAGCAGTGACAGAGGGACAGATACGCAGTATTTT. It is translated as CASSDRGTDTQYF.

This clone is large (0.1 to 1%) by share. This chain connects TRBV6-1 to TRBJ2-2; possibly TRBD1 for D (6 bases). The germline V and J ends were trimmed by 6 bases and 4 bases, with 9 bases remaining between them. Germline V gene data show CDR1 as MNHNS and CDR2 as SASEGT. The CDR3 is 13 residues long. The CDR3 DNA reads TGTGCCAGCAGCCCGGACAGCACCGGGGAGCTGTTTTTT. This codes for CASSPDSTGELFF.

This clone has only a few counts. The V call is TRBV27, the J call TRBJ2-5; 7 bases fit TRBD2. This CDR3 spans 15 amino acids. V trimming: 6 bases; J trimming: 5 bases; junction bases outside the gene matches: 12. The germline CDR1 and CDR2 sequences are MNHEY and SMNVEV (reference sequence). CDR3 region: CASRGGTHQGETQYF. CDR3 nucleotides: TGTGCCAGCAGGGGGGGGACTCACCAAGGGGAGACCCAGTACTTC.

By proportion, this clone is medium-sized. CDR3 sequence (DNA): TGTGCCAGCAGCCTCCCCGGGGGGGGTAATAATGAAAAACTGTTTTTT. Amino acid sequence: CASSLPGGGNNEKLFF. The chain has TRBV14 and TRBJ1-4; D is perhaps TRBD1 (5 bases). Per germline, CDR1 SGHDN and CDR2 FVKESK. The CDR3 is 16 amino acids. The V and J ends lost 4 bases and 4 bases respectively, with 16 bases between them.

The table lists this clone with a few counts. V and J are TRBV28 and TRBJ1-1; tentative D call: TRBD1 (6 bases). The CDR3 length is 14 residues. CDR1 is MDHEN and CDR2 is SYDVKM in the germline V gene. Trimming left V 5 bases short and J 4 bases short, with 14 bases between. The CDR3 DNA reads TGTGCCAGCAGTCCCCCGGGGGCTAGCACTGAAGCTTTCTTT. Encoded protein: CASSPPGASTEAFF. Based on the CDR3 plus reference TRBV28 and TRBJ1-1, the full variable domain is DVKVTQSSRYLVKRTGEKVFLECVQDMDHENMFWYRQDPGLGLRLIYFSYDVKMKEKGDIPEGYSVSREKKERFSLILESASTNQTSMYLCASSPPGASTEAFFGQGTRLTVV.

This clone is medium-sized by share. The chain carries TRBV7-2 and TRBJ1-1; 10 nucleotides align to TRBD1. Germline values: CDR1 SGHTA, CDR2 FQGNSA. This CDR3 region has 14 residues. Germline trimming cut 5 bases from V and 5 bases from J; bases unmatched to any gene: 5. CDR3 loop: CASSIDRGRTEAFF. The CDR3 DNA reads TGTGCCAGCAGCATTGACAGGGGGCGAACTGAAGCTTTCTTT.

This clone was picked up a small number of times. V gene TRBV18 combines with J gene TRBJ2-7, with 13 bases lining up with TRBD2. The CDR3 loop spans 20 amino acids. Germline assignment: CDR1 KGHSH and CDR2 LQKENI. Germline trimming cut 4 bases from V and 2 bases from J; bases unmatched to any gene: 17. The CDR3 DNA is TGTGCCAGCTCACTCAAAGGGGGGTCGGGACTAGCGGGACCTACCTACGAGCAGTACTTC. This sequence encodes CASSLKGGSGLAGPTYEQYF.

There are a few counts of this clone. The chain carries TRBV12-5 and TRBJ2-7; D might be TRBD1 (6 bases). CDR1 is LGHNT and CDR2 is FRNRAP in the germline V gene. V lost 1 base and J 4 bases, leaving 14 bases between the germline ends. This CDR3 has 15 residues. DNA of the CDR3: TGTGCTAGTGGTTTGGGCCCGGGACAAGGTTACGAGCAGTACTTC. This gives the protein CASGLGPGQGYEQYF.

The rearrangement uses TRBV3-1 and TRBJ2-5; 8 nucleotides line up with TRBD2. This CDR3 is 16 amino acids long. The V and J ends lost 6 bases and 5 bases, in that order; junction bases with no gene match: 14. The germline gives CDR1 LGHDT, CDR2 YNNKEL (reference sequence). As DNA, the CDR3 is TGTGCCAGCAGTGGAGGAAGCGTGACGGGAGGGGAGACCCAGTACTTC. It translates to CASSGGSVTGGETQYF.

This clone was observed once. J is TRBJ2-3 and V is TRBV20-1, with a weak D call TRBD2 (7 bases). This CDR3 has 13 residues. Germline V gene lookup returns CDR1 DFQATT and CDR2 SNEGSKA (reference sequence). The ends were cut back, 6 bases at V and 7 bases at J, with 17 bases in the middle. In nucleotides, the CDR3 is TGCAGTGCCCGAGGGAGGGGGGCGCATACGCAGTATTTT. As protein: CSARGRGAHTQYF.

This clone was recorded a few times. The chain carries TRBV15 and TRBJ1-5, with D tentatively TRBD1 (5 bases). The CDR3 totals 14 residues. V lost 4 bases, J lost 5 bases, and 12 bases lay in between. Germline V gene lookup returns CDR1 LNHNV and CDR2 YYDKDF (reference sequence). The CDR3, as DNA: TGTGCCACCAGCAAAGGGCTGGGGGATCAGCCCCAGCATTTT. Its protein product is CATSKGLGDQPQHF.

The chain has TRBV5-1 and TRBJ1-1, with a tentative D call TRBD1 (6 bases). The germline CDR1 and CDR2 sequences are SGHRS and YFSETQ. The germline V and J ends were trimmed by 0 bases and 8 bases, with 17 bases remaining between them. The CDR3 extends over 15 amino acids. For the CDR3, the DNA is TGCGCCAGCAGCTTGGGGGGAGGACAGTTAACCGAAGCTTTCTTT. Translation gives CASSLGGGQLTEAFF.

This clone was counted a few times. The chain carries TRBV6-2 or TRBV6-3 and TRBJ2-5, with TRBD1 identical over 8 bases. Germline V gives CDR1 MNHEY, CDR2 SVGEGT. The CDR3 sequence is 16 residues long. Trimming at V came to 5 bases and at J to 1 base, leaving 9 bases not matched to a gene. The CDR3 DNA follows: TGTGCCAGCAGTACCCCCTACAGGGGGACCCAAGAGACCCAGTACTTC. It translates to CASSTPYRGTQETQYF.

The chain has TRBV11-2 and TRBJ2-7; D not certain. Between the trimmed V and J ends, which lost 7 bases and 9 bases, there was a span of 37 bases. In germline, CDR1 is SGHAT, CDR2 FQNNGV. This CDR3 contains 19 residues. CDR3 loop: CASTHREHVKTKLLRLQYF. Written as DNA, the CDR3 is TGTGCCAGCACCCATAGGGAACACGTAAAGACGAAGCTCCTACGATTGCAGTACTTC. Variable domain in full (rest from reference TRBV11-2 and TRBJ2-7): EAGVAQSPRYKIIEKRQSVAFWCNPISGHATLYWYQQILGQGPKLLIQFQNNGVVDDSQLPKDRFSAERLKGVDSTLKIQPAKLEDSAVYLCASTHREHVKTKLLRLQYFGPGTRLTVT.